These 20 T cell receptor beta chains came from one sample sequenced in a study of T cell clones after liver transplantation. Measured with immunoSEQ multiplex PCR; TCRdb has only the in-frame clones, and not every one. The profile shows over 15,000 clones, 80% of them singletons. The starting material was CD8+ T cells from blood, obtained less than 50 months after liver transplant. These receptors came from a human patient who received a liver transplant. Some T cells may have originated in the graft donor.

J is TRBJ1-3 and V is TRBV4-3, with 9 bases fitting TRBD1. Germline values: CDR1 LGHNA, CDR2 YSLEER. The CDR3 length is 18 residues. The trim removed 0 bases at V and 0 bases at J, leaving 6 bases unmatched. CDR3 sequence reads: CASSQDGTGIFSGNTIYF. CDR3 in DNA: TGCGCCAGCAGCCAAGATGGGACAGGGATTTTCTCTGGAAACACCATATATTTT.

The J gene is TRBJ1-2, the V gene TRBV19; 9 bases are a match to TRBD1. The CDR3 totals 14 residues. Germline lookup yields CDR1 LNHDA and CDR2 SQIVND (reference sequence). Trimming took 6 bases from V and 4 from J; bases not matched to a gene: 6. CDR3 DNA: TGTGCCAGTAGGCCCGGGACAGGGACCTATGGCTACACCTTC. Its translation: CASRPGTGTYGYTF.

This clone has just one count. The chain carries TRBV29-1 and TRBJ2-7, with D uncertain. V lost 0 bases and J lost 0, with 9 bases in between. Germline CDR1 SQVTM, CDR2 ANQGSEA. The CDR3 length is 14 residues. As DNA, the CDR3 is TGCAGCGTTGAAGATTTCCCCAACTCCTACGAGCAGTACTTC. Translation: CSVEDFPNSYEQYF.

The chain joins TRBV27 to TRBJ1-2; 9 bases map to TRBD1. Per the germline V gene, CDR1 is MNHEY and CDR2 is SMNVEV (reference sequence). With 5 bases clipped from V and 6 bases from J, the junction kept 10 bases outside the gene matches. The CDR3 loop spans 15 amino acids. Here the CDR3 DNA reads TGTGCCAGCAGTACCTACAGGGGGCGATTGGATGGCTACACCTTC. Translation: CASSTYRGRLDGYTF.

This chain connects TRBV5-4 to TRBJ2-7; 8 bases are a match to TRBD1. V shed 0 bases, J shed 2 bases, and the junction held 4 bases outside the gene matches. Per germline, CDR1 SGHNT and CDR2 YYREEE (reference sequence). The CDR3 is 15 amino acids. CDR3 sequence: CASSLDGTGPYEQYF. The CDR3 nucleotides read TGTGCCAGCAGCTTGGACGGGACAGGACCCTACGAGCAGTACTTC.

CDR3 sequence reads: CASSHSMSGTEFF. Here the CDR3 DNA reads TGTGCCAGCAGTCATTCTATGTCCGGGACAGAGTTCTTC. This rearrangement joins TRBV27 to TRBJ2-1; 7 bases align to TRBD1. This CDR3 has 13 amino acids. Germline CDR1 is MNHEY and CDR2 is SMNVEV (reference sequence). V gave up 5 bases and J gave up 14 bases; unmatched junction bases: 12.

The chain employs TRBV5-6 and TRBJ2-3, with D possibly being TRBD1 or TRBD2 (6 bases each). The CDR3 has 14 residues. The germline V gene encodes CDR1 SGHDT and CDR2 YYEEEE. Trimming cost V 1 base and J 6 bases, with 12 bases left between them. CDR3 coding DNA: TGTGCCAGCAGCTTGTGGGGGGCCGACGATACGCAGTATTTT. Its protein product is CASSLWGADDTQYF.

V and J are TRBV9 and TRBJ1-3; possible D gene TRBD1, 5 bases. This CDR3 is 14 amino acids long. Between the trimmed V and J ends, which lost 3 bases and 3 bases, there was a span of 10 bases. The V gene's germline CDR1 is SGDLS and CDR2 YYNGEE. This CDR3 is CASSAGGIGNTIYF. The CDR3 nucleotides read TGTGCCAGCAGCGCGGGGGGGATTGGAAACACCATATATTTT.

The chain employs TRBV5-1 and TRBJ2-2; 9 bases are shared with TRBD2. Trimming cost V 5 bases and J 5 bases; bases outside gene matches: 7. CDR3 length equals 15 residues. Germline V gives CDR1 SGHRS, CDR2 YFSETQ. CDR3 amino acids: CASRQAGGLTGELFF. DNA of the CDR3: TGCGCCAGCAGACAAGCGGGAGGTCTAACCGGGGAGCTGTTTTTT.

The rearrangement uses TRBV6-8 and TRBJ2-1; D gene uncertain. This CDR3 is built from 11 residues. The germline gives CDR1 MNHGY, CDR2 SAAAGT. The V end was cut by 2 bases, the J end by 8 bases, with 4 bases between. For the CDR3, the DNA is TGTGCCAGCAGTTACCCGGATGAGCAGTTCTTC. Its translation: CASSYPDEQFF.

This chain's CDR3 is CASSLSGSTYNEQFF. In nucleotides, the CDR3 is TGTGCCAGCAGCTTAAGCGGGAGTACCTACAATGAGCAGTTCTTC. This chain uses TRBV6-5 with TRBJ2-1, with 8 positions matching TRBD2. The J segment lost 2 bases and the V segment lost 6 bases, leaving 6 bases of the junction unmatched. The CDR3 totals 15 residues. CDR1 and CDR2 from the germline V gene are MNHEY and SVGAGI.

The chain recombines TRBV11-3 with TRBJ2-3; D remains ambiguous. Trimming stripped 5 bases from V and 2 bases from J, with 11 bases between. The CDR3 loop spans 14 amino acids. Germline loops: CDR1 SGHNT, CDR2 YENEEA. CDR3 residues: CASSADRYTDTQYF. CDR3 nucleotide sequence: TGTGCCAGCAGCGCGGACCGTTACACAGATACGCAGTATTTT.

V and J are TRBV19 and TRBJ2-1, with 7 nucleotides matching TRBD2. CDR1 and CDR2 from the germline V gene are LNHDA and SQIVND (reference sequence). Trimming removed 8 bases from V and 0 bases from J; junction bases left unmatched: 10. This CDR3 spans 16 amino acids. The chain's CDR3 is CASEASGFSSYNEQFF. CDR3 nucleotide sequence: TGTGCCAGTGAAGCTAGCGGATTTAGCTCCTACAATGAGCAGTTCTTC.

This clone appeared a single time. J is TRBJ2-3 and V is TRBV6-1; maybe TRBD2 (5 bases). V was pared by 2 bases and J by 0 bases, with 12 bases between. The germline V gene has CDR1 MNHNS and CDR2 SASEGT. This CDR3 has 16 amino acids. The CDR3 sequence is CASSELREGSTDTQYF. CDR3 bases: TGTGCCAGCAGTGAACTTCGGGAAGGTAGCACAGATACGCAGTATTTT.

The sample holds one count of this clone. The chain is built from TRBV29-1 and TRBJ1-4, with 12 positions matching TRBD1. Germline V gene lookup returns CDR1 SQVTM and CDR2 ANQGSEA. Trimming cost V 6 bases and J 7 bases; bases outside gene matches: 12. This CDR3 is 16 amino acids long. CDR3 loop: CSVSGTGGAGSEKLFF. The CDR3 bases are TGCAGCGTGTCCGGGACAGGGGGCGCCGGGTCTGAAAAACTGTTTTTT.

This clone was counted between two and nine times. The CDR3 coding sequence is TGTGCCAGCAGCTTGGGACAGGCCGCTGACTATGGCTACACCTTC. This sequence encodes CASSLGQAADYGYTF. J is TRBJ1-2 and V is TRBV5-6, with D possibly matching TRBD1 (6 bases). The CDR3 loop spans 15 amino acids. The V gene's germline CDR1 is SGHDT and CDR2 YYEEEE. V was cut by 0 bases and J by 3 bases, with 12 bases left in between.

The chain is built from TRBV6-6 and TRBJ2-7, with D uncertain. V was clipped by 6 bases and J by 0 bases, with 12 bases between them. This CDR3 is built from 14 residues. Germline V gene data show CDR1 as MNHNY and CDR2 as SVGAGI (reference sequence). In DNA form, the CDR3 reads TGTGCCAGCAGCGTAGATGGCAGCTCCTACGAGCAGTACTTC. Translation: CASSVDGSSYEQYF.

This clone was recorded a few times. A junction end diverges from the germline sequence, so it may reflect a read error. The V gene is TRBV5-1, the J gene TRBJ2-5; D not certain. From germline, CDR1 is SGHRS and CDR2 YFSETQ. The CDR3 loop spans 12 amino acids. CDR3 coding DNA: TGCGCCAGCAGCTTGAAACAAGGGACCCAGTACTTC. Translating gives CASSLKQGTQYF. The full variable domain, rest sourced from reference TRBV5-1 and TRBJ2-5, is KAGVTQTPRYLIKTRGQQVTLSCSPISGHRSVSWYQQTPGQGLQFLFEYFSETQRNKGNFPGRFSGRQFSNSRSEMNVSTLELGDSALYLCASSLKQGTQYFGPGTRLLVL.

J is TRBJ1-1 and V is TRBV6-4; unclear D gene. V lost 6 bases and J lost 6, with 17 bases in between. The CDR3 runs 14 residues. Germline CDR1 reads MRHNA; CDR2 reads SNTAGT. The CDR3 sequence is CASRASFEEAEAFF. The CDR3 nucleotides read TGTGCCAGCAGAGCCAGCTTCGAGGAGGCTGAAGCTTTCTTT.

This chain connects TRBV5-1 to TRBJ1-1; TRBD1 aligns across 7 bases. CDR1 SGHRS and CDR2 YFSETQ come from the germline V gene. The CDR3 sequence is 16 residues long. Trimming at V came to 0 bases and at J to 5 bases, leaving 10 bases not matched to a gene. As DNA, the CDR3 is TGCGCCAGCAGCTTGGGTTACAACAGGGGTTTAACTGAAGCTTTCTTT. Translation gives CASSLGYNRGLTEAFF. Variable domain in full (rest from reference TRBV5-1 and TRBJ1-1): KAGVTQTPRYLIKTRGQQVTLSCSPISGHRSVSWYQQTPGQGLQFLFEYFSETQRNKGNFPGRFSGRQFSNSRSEMNVSTLELGDSALYLCASSLGYNRGLTEAFFGQGTRLTVV.